This T cell receptor (beta chain) was captured by sequencing in a study of shared clonotypes between healthy human individuals. Per the germline V gene, CDR1 is SGHNT and CDR2 is YYREEE (reference sequence). The junction had 9 bases not matched to a gene; V was cut back by 2 bases and J by 7 bases. This CDR3 region has 17 residues. This clone was found once. Sequencing was performed with immunoSEQ multiplex PCR; in TCRdb, only in-frame clones are kept and a portion is missing. The data show about 2.3 million clones, more than 85% seen once. Material: naive CD4+ T cells from PBMCs. Indicated subset: CD45RA+ positively selected. This clonotype was sampled from a man in his late teens or twenties in good health. Some clones in this sample may be carry-over from other donors' samples. The V call is TRBV5-4, the J call TRBJ2-1, with TRBD2 matching 13 bases. The CDR3 sequence: CASSFPGLAGAFNEQFF. CDR3 bases: TGTGCCAGCAGCTTCCCAGGACTAGCGGGAGCATTTAATGAGCAGTTCTTC.